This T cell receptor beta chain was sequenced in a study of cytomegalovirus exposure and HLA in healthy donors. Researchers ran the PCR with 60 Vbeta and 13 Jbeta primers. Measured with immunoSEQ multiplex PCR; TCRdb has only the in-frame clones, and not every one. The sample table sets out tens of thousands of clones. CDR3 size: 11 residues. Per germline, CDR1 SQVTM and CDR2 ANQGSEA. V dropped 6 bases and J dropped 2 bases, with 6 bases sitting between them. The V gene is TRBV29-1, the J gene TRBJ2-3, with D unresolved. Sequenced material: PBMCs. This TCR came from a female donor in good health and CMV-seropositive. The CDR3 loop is CSVRYTDTQYF. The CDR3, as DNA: TGCAGCGTGAGGTACACAGATACGCAGTATTTT.